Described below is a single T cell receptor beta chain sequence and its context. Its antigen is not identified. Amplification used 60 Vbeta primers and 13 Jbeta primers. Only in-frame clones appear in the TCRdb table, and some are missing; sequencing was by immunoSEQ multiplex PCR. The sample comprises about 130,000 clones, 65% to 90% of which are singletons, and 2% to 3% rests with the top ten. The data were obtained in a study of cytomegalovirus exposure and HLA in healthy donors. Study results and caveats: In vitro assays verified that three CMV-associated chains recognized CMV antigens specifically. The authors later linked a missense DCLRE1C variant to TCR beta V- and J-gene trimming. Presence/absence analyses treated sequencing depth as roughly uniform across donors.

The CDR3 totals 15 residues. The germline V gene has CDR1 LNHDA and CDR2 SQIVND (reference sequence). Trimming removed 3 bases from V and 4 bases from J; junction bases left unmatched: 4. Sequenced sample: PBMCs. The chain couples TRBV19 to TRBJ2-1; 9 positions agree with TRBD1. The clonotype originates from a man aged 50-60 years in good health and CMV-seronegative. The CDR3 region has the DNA TGTGCCAGTAGTATTGCCGGGACAGGGTACAATGAGCAGTTCTTC. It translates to CASSIAGTGYNEQFF.